This T cell receptor (beta chain) was found in a study of T cell clonality in common variable immunodeficiency. This clone was counted ten times or more. Antigen: not known. From the germline J gene comes the end of the CDR3, since the read stops 3 residues before it. This sample also contains other DNA sequences that code for the same CDR3. The junction had 10 bases not matched to a gene; V was cut back by 5 bases and J by 2 bases. The CDR3 is 16 residues long. Germline CDR1 SGHTA, CDR2 FQGTGA. Study-level findings and limits: CVID subjects showed higher TCRbeta clonality than healthy controls.

Profiled with immunoSEQ multiplex PCR; TCRdb holds only in-frame clones, not every one. Altogether around 55,000 clones were found in the sample, and no singletons occur. Source material: peripheral blood mononuclear cells. This TCR derives from a person aged 18-70 years in good health. This rearrangement joins TRBV7-3 to TRBJ2-3; 7 positions agree with TRBD1. CDR3 DNA, as far as it was read: TGTGCCAGCAGCCAGCAGTCAGGGGGAGACACAGATACG. Amino acid sequence: CASSQQSGGDTDT. The full CDR3 sequence reads CASSQQSGGDTDTQYF.